These 31 T cell receptor beta chains originate from one sample sequenced in a study of control samples from healthy donors and cancer patients. The protocol was immunoSEQ multiplex PCR, while the TCRdb copy is restricted to in-frame clones and leaves out a portion. The repertoire holds roughly 150,000 clones, with around nine tenths as singletons. Sequencing used blood. Source of these receptors: a man aged 18 to 29 in good health.

The V gene is TRBV19, the J gene TRBJ2-7; 11 bases agree with TRBD2. The CDR3 spans 14 residues. V shed 8 bases and J 2 bases; nucleotides not matched to a gene: 5. Germline V CDR1 and CDR2: LNHDA, SQIVND (reference sequence). CDR3 protein: CASSPGLAAYEQYF. CDR3 DNA sequence: TGTGCCAGTTCACCGGGACTAGCGGCCTACGAGCAGTACTTC.

V gene TRBV4-3 combines with J gene TRBJ1-6; 8 nucleotides agree with TRBD1. CDR3 length: 15 residues. The ends lost 0 bases at V and 7 bases at J; junction bases unmatched: 2. Germline V gives CDR1 LGHNA, CDR2 YSLEER. The CDR3 loop is CASSQETGENSPLHF. The CDR3 DNA follows: TGCGCCAGCAGCCAAGAGACAGGGGAAAATTCACCCCTCCACTTT.

This clone was recorded a few times. The chain employs TRBV5-1 and TRBJ2-2; D not certain. This CDR3 spans 14 amino acids. V was pared by 7 bases and J by 3 bases, with 13 bases between. Per the germline V gene, CDR1 is SGHRS and CDR2 is YFSETQ. The CDR3 sequence is CASGLGLYTGELFF. The CDR3 DNA sequence: TGCGCCAGCGGCCTCGGGTTATACACCGGGGAGCTGTTTTTT.

For the CDR3, the DNA is TGTGCCAGCAACACTCGGTCGGCAGATACGCAGTATTTT. This sequence encodes CASNTRSADTQYF. The rearrangement uses TRBV5-6 and TRBJ2-3, with D unresolved. Germline assignment: CDR1 SGHDT and CDR2 YYEEEE. With 6 bases removed from V and 4 bases from J, the gap between germline ends came to 12 bases. The CDR3 contains 13 residues.

The gene calls are TRBV7-2 and TRBJ1-6, with D possibly TRBD1 on 6 matching bases. V was trimmed by 5 bases and J by 6 bases, leaving 14 bases between them. This CDR3 is built from 15 residues. The germline gives CDR1 SGHTA, CDR2 FQGNSA. The CDR3 coding sequence is TGTGCCAGCAGCAGCACAGGGAGAGGTAATTCACCCCTCCACTTT. Protein product: CASSSTGRGNSPLHF.

J is TRBJ1-5 and V is TRBV24-1; 8 bases are a match to TRBD1. Germline lookup yields CDR1 KGHDR and CDR2 SFDVKD. The V gene end was trimmed by 3 bases and the J gene end by 4 bases; junction bases not matched to a gene: 4. This CDR3 comprises 15 residues. The DNA of the CDR3 is TGTGCCACCAGTGATACTACAGGGGGGAATCAGCCCCAGCATTTT. This codes for CATSDTTGGNQPQHF.

CDR3 region: CASSFRGVNEKLFF. The DNA of the CDR3 is TGTGCCAGCAGTTTTAGAGGGGTTAATGAAAAACTGTTTTTT. The chain has TRBV28 and TRBJ1-4; D perhaps matches TRBD1 (5 bases). Per the germline V gene, CDR1 is MDHEN and CDR2 is SYDVKM. The ends were cut back, 3 bases at V and 4 bases at J, with 9 bases in the middle. The CDR3 spans 14 residues.

The gene calls are TRBV29-1 and TRBJ2-5, with D uncertain. The V and J ends lost 6 bases and 4 bases respectively, with 15 bases between them. The CDR3 sequence is 13 residues long. Germline values: CDR1 SQVTM, CDR2 ANQGSEA. The CDR3 spells CSVGNTPRETQYF. The CDR3 coding sequence is TGCAGCGTAGGGAACACCCCGCGAGAGACCCAGTACTTC. Filled out from reference TRBV29-1 and TRBJ2-5, the complete variable domain reads SAVISQKPSRDICQRGTSLTIQCQVDSQVTMMFWYRQQPGQSLTLIATANQGSEATYESGFVIDKFPISRPNLTFSTLTVSNMSPEDSSIYLCSVGNTPRETQYFGPGTRLLVL.

The chain joins TRBV19 to TRBJ2-3, with no clear D. This CDR3 is 17 amino acids long. V lost 0 bases and J lost 2, with 15 bases in between. In germline, CDR1 is LNHDA, CDR2 SQIVND (reference sequence). Here the CDR3 reads CASSIDLYGLNTDTQYF. CDR3 DNA sequence: TGTGCCAGTAGTATAGATCTATACGGGCTTAACACAGATACGCAGTATTTT.

The chain uses TRBV28 and TRBJ2-4; D perhaps matches TRBD1 (6 bases). Trimming removed 4 bases from V and 0 bases from J, with 16 bases in between. The germline gives CDR1 MDHEN, CDR2 SYDVKM. This CDR3 has 17 amino acids. The CDR3 region has the DNA TGTGCCAGCAGTTACCCACGGACAGACCTAGCCAAAAACATTCAGTACTTC. Its protein is CASSYPRTDLAKNIQYF.

The chain combines TRBV7-9 with TRBJ2-7; D might be TRBD2 (6 bases). The germline CDR1 and CDR2 sequences are SEHNR and FQNEAQ (reference sequence). The CDR3 totals 14 residues. Trimming cost V 4 bases and J 3 bases, with 13 bases left between them. CDR3 sequence reads: CASSSSEGLYEQYF. Written as DNA, the CDR3 is TGTGCCAGCAGCTCTAGCGAGGGGCTCTACGAGCAGTACTTC.

This clone was seen a single time. The J gene is TRBJ1-4, the V gene TRBV21-1; the table calls TRBD1, which could not be checked here. TRBV21-1 counts as a pseudogene. This CDR3 region has 17 residues. CDR3 bases: TGTGCCAGCAATCCCCGGACAGGGACCTCCCGTGGGGAAAAACTGTTTTTT. Translation: CASNPRTGTSRGEKLFF.

The chain employs TRBV5-1 and TRBJ2-7; D may match TRBD1 or TRBD2 (5 bases each). The CDR3 is made up of 15 amino acids. The V and J ends lost 0 bases and 0 bases respectively, with 10 bases between them. Per the germline V gene, CDR1 is SGHRS and CDR2 is YFSETQ. The CDR3 loop is CASSLDWDLSYEQYF. Here the CDR3 DNA reads TGCGCCAGCAGCTTGGACTGGGACCTCTCCTACGAGCAGTACTTC.

V and J are TRBV5-6 and TRBJ1-4; unclear D gene. CDR3 size: 13 residues. Germline V gene lookup returns CDR1 SGHDT and CDR2 YYEEEE. Trimming removed 2 bases at V and 8 bases at J, with 10 bases between. CDR3 bases: TGTGCCAGCAGCTTTTTGGGAGAGGAAAAACTGTTTTTT. As protein: CASSFLGEEKLFF.

The V call is TRBV7-2, the J call TRBJ2-1; no clear D gene. CDR3 length equals 13 residues. The germline V and J ends were trimmed by 4 bases and 5 bases, with 9 bases remaining between them. Germline CDR1 and CDR2: SGHTA and FQGNSA. CDR3 in amino acids: CASSSANDNEQFF. CDR3 nucleotide sequence: TGTGCCAGCAGCTCGGCGAATGACAATGAGCAGTTCTTC.

The rearrangement joins TRBV3-1 (or the pseudogene TRBV3-2) to TRBJ1-2; D ambiguous. The ends were cut back, 5 bases at V and 7 bases at J, with 11 bases in the middle. This CDR3 has 12 residues. CDR1 LGHDT and CDR2 YNNKEL come from the germline V gene (reference sequence). CDR3 loop: CASSSGYFGYTF. DNA of the CDR3: TGTGCCAGCAGCTCCGGGTACTTTGGCTACACCTTC.

This chain links TRBV18 with TRBJ2-1; TRBD2 agrees at 8 bases. Germline CDR1 reads KGHSH; CDR2 reads LQKENI. The CDR3 consists of 14 residues. Trimming removed 3 bases from V and 6 bases from J; junction bases left unmatched: 4. CDR3 nucleotide sequence: TGTGCCAGCTCACCTAACCGGGGGGGCAATGAGCAGTTCTTC. This sequence encodes CASSPNRGGNEQFF.

The CDR3 spells CASSEDYGYTF. The CDR3 DNA reads as TGTGCCAGCAGCGAGGATTATGGCTACACCTTC. The genes are TRBV7-9 and TRBJ1-2; D ambiguous. CDR1 is SEHNR, CDR2 FQNEAQ, per germline (reference sequence). Trimming shortened V by 5 bases and J by 5 bases, and 6 bases separated the two germline ends. The CDR3 runs 11 residues. Complete variable domain (other parts from reference TRBV7-9 and TRBJ1-2): DTGVSQNPRHKITKRGQNVTFRCDPISEHNRLYWYRQTLGQGPEFLTYFQNEAQLEKSRLLSDRFSAERPKGSFSTLEIQRTEQGDSAMYLCASSEDYGYTFGSGTRLTVV.

The chain links TRBV4-1 to TRBJ2-1; D possibly uses TRBD1 or TRBD2 (5 bases each). Trimming left V 4 bases short and J 9 bases short, with 16 bases between. The germline CDR1 and CDR2 sequences are MGHRA and YSYEKL. This CDR3 region has 14 residues. The CDR3, as DNA: TGCGCCAGCAGCCGCGGGTACGGGGCGATTGAGCAGTTCTTC. Its protein product is CASSRGYGAIEQFF.

V usage is TRBV5-1 and J usage is TRBJ2-1; possible D gene TRBD2, 6 bases. The germline V gene has CDR1 SGHRS and CDR2 YFSETQ. This CDR3 contains 15 residues. V dropped 0 bases and J dropped 8 bases, with 15 bases sitting between them. CDR3 protein: CASSLGLEDEDEQFF. The CDR3 nucleotides are TGCGCCAGCAGCTTGGGACTAGAAGACGAAGATGAGCAGTTCTTC.

J is TRBJ2-2 and V is TRBV7-2; a possible D gene is TRBD2 (5 bases). Trimming pared 5 bases from V and 3 bases from J, leaving 13 bases between. This CDR3 is 15 amino acids long. Looked up from germline, CDR1 is SGHTA and CDR2 is FQGNSA. This CDR3 is CASSPWRVDTGELFF. In DNA form, the CDR3 reads TGTGCCAGCAGCCCCTGGCGGGTTGACACCGGGGAGCTGTTTTTT.

The chain has TRBV15 and TRBJ2-3, with D perhaps assigned TRBD1 or TRBD2 (5 bases each). CDR3 length: 14 amino acids. Per germline, CDR1 LNHNV and CDR2 YYDKDF (reference sequence). Trimming removed 5 bases at V and 0 bases at J, with 9 bases between. The CDR3: CATSAGGSTDTQYF. In DNA form, the CDR3 reads TGTGCCACCAGCGCTGGGGGAAGCACAGATACGCAGTATTTT.

The chain combines TRBV10-2 with TRBJ1-5, with 8 bases that match TRBD1. The germline CDR1 and CDR2 sequences are WSHSY and SAAADI. After removal of 0 bases from V and 3 bases from J, the junction contained 7 bases not matched to a gene. This CDR3 contains 17 residues. The CDR3 protein is CASSESTWTGNNQPQHF. The CDR3 bases are TGCGCCAGCAGTGAGTCTACCTGGACAGGGAACAATCAGCCCCAGCATTTT.

The chain combines TRBV9 with TRBJ2-3; the D is unclear. V was shortened by 4 bases and J by 3 bases, with 15 bases between the two germline ends. Germline V gene lookup returns CDR1 SGDLS and CDR2 YYNGEE. CDR3 length: 15 amino acids. DNA for the CDR3: TGTGCCAGCAGCCCTGAACTGGGTAAAACAGATACGCAGTATTTT. This sequence encodes CASSPELGKTDTQYF.

The chain couples TRBV19 to TRBJ2-1; TRBD2 might be the D (6 bases). Germline V gives CDR1 LNHDA, CDR2 SQIVND (reference sequence). The CDR3 totals 16 residues. The V end was cut by 1 base, the J end by 1 base, with 11 bases between. CDR3 sequence reads: CASSIGGKASYNEQFF. Written as DNA, the CDR3 is TGTGCCAGTAGTATAGGCGGGAAAGCTTCCTACAATGAGCAGTTCTTC.

The V gene is TRBV6-5, the J gene TRBJ2-7; D is undetermined. The CDR3 extends over 14 amino acids. The V end lost 4 bases, the J end lost 2 bases, and 12 bases lay between the germline ends. The germline CDR1 and CDR2 sequences are MNHEY and SVGAGI. This CDR3 reads CASSSGADPYEQYF. The CDR3 DNA is TGTGCCAGCAGTTCCGGCGCAGACCCCTACGAGCAGTACTTC.

J is TRBJ2-2 and V is TRBV24-1, with 7 bases that match TRBD1. The V segment lost 0 bases and the J segment 0 bases; nucleotides outside the gene matches: 0. The germline V gene has CDR1 KGHDR and CDR2 SFDVKD. The CDR3 extends over 16 amino acids. The CDR3 is CATSDLGTANTGELFF. The CDR3 bases are TGTGCCACCAGTGATTTGGGGACAGCGAACACCGGGGAGCTGTTTTTT.

A single count supports this clone. The chain couples TRBV2 to TRBJ2-2, with 9 bases aligning to TRBD1. Germline CDR1 SNHLY, CDR2 FYNNEI. V trimming: 6 bases; J trimming: 6 bases; junction bases outside the gene matches: 8. The CDR3 extends over 15 amino acids. CDR3 in amino acids: CASSSRDRESGELFF. CDR3 nucleotide sequence: TGTGCCAGCAGCAGCCGGGACAGGGAGTCCGGGGAGCTGTTTTTT.

The chain uses TRBV7-8 and TRBJ2-3; perhaps TRBD2 as D (6 bases). V was pared by 5 bases and J by 6 bases, with 12 bases between. The length of the CDR3 is 13 residues. Germline-derived CDR1 and CDR2 are SGHVS and FQNEAQ. The CDR3 spells CASSTRDFDTQYF. The CDR3 DNA sequence: TGTGCCAGCAGCACCCGGGACTTCGATACGCAGTATTTT.

The genes are TRBV6-4 and TRBJ1-6; D remains ambiguous. The CDR3 is made up of 15 amino acids. V lost 3 bases to trimming and J lost 8 bases, with 14 bases between them. Germline lookup yields CDR1 MRHNA and CDR2 SNTAGT. The chain's CDR3 is CASSEKGFSYSPLHF. The CDR3, as DNA: TGTGCCAGCAGTGAGAAGGGATTTTCTTATTCACCCCTCCACTTT.

V gene TRBV6-2 or TRBV6-3 combines with J gene TRBJ1-2; no reliable D call. The V end was cut by 6 bases, the J end by 4 bases, with 12 bases between. There are 13 residues in the CDR3. Germline V CDR1 and CDR2: MNHEY, SVGEGT. CDR3 coding DNA: TGTGCCAGCAGCACGCAGGACCGCTATGGCTACACCTTC. Protein sequence: CASSTQDRYGYTF.